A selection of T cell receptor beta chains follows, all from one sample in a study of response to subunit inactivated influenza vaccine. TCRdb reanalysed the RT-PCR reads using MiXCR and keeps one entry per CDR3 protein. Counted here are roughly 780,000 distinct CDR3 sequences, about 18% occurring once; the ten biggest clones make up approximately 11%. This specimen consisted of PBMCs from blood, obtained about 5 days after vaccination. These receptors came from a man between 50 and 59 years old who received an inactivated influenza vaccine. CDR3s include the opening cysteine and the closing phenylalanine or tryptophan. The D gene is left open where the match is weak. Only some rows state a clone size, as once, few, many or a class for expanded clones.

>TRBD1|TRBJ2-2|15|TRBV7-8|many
TGTGCCAGCAGCTACAGGGGTTTCAACACCGGGGAGCTGTTTTTT
CASSYRGFNTGELFF
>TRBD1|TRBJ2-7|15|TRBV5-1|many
TGCGCCAGCAGCCTGCGGACAGGGGGCTTATCCGAGCAGTACTTC
CASSLRTGGLSEQYF
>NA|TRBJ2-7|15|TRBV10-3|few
TGTGCCATCAGTGAAGAGGGCCTCGGGAAGAACGAGCAGTACTTC
CAISEEGLGKNEQYF
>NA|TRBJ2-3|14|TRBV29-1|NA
TGCAGCGGTGTAGATTTAGCTAGCACAGATACGCAGTATTTT
CSGVDLASTDTQYF
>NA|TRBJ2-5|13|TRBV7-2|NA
TGTGCCAGCAGCCAGTGGGCCAGAGAGACCCAGTACTTC
CASSQWARETQYF
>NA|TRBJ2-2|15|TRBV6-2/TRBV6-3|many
TGTGCCAGCAGTGCGTCACGGGCCAACACCGGGGAGCTGTTTTTT
CASSASRANTGELFF
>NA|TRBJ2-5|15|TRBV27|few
TGTGCCAGCAGTTTAATAGCTGGGATCGGGGAGACCCAGTACTTC
CASSLIAGIGETQYF
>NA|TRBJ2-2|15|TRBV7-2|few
TGTGCCAGCAGTGCTAGGCGGTCTGAGACCGGGGAGCTGTTTTTT
CASSARRSETGELFF
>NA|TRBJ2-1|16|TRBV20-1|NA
TGCAGTGGGGTAGATCGCACACTAGTATTCGGCGGTGAGCAGTTCTTC
CSGVDRTLVFGGEQFF
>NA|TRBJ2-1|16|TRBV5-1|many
TGCGCCAGCAGCTTGGCGTCTCAGCCGTCCTACAATGAGCAGTTCTTC
CASSLASQPSYNEQFF
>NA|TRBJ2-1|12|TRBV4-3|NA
TGCGCCAGCAGCCAAAATCACAATGAGCAGTTCTTC
CASSQNHNEQFF
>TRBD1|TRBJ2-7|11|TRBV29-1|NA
TGCAGCGTCAAGGGGGCGACCGAGCAGTACTTC
CSVKGATEQYF
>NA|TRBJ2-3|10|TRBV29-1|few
TGCAGCGTTGAAGTGGATACGCAGTATTTT
CSVEVDTQYF
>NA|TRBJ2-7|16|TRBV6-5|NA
TGTGCCAGCAGTTACTCTAGGTGGGGCGGTCCGTACGAGCAGTACTTC
CASSYSRWGGPYEQYF